The source of this TCR beta chain is a study of CD8 T cells in ankylosing spondylitis (dated 2017 in TCRdb). Context from the whole study: To find TCR variants linked to disease, the study profiled T cell receptor beta repertoires in ankylosing spondylitis patients and healthy donors. Peripheral blood samples were taken, and synovial fluid was additionally collected from ankylosing spondylitis patients. The full study cohort was made up of 25 ankylosing spondylitis patients and 95 to 130 healthy donors.

General conclusions and limits of the study: Blood from ankylosing spondylitis patients appeared to be characterized by a TCR beta motif made up of several highly homologous amino acid variants. The disease-linked clones were reported as significantly enriched in matched synovial fluid samples from ankylosing spondylitis patients. Some TCR beta motif variants had previously been reported in synovial fluid and blood of reactive arthritis patients, which suggested common disease-initiation mechanisms. The disease-linked clones showed a CD8+ phenotype and occurred at relatively low frequencies in peripheral blood.

Spanning cysteine to phenylalanine, the CDR3 consists of 15 amino acids. The DNA shown is the 45-base CDR3, in frame from base 1. Trimming takes 3 bases off V and 5 bases off J; junction bases not matched to a gene: 9. CDR1 and CDR2, per the germline V gene (reference sequence), are DFQATT and SNEGSKA. This clonotype was seen a handful of times. Its antigen is unknown. No base-level quality is on record; no much larger clone is a single base apart. Sequencing instrument: Illumina HiSeq 2500. Quantitative 5'-RACE with molecular barcodes was used to prepare TCR beta libraries. The study's processing was this. A new computational method based on a probabilistic model of VDJ rearrangement was used to identify disease-linked TCR variants. TCRdb trimmed the raw reads at Q25, called clones with MiXCR and kept productive beta chains. Each record represents a unique CDR3 protein, reported with the most common genes and DNA among its rows. It is TCRdb's table, rather than the study itself, that gives the V and J calls and clone size. This sample has hundreds of thousands of distinct CDR3 sequences in its table, and approximately 24% of those were observed once. Together, the top ten hold around 6.3% of the sample.

The sequence joins TRBV20-1 to TRBJ1-5, with 8 bases matching TRBD1. Sequenced input: blood, either unsorted or a sorted T cell fraction (not recorded which). This sequence was found in a male donor with ankylosing spondylitis or in good health (not recorded which). This receptor carries the CDR3 CSARPTGGRDQPQHF. Here is the DNA: TGCAGTGCTAGGCCCACAGGGGGAAGGGATCAGCCCCAGCATTTT.